This entry is about one T cell receptor (beta chain). Its antigen is still unknown. This sample stems from a study of blood T cell dynamics during melanoma immunotherapy. Study-wide results and caveats: The study could not tell melanoma-specific clones from general immune activation.

The germline V gene encodes CDR1 KGHSH and CDR2 LQKENI. The CDR3 contains 13 residues. V was clipped by 1 base and J by 3 bases, with 6 bases between them. Time point described: pre-treatment baseline. One draw preceded checkpoint blockade; another followed its first cycle at week 3. Patients with prior systemic cancer treatment, concomitant immunosuppressants, or other active malignancies were excluded. A fixed DNA input of 350 ng was used per bulk PBMC sample. Method: immunoSEQ multiplex PCR; TCRdb's copy keeps in-frame clones and lacks some. This table holds some 10,000 clones, 70% to 90% found once.

This clonotype was sampled from a human donor with melanoma. This chain connects TRBV18 to TRBJ1-2; D uncertain. The source material was blood, sampled from a patient treated with checkpoint blockade. Here the CDR3 DNA reads TGTGCCAGCTCACCACAGAAATACTATGGCTACACCTTC. It specifies CASSPQKYYGYTF.